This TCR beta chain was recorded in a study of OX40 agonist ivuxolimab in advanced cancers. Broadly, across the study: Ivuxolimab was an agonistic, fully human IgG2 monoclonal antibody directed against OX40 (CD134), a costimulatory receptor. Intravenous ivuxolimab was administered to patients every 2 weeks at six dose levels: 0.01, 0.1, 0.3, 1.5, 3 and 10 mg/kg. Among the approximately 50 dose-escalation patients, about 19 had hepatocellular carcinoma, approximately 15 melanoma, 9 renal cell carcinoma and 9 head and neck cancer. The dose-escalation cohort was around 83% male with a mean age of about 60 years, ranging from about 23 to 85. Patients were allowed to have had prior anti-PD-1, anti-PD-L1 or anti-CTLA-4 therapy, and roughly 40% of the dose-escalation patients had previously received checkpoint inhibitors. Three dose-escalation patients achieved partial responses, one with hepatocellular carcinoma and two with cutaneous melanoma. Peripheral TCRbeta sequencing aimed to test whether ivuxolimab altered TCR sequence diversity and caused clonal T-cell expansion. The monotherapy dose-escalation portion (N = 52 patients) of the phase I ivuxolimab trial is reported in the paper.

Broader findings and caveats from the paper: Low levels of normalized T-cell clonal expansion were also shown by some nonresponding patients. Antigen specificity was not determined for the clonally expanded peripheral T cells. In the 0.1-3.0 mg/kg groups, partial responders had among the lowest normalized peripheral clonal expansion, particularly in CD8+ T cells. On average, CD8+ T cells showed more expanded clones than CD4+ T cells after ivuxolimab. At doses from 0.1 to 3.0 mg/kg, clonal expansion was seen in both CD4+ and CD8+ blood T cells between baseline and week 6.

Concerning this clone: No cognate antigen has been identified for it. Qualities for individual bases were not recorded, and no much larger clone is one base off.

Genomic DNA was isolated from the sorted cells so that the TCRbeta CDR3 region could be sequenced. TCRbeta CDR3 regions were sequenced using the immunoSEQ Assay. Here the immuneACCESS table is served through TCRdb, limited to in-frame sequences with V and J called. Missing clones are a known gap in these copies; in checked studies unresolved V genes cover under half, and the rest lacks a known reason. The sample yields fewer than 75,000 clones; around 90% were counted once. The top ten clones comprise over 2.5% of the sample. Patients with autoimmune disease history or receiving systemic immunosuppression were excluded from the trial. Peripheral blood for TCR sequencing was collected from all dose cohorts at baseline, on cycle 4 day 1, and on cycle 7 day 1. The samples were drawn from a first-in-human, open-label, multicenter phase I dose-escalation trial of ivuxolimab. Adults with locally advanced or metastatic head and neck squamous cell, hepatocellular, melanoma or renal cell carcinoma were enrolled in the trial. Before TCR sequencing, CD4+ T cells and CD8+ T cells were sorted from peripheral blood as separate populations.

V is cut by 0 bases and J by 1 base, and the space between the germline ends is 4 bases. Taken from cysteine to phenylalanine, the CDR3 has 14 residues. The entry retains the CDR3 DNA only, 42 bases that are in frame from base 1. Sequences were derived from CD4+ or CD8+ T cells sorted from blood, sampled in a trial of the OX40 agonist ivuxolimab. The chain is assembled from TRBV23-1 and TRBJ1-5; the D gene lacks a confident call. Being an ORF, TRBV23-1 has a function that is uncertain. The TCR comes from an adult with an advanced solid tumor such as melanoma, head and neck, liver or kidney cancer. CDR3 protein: CASSQSVSNQPQHF. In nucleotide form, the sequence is TGCGCCAGCAGTCAATCGGTCAGCAATCAGCCCCAGCATTTT.